This T cell receptor (beta chain) stems from a study of shared clonotypes between healthy human individuals. Profiling relied on immunoSEQ multiplex PCR, and the TCRdb table lists in-frame clones only, not all of them. The sample lists some 2 million clones, about 95% occurring once. As defined, naive CD8 cells were CD45RO-negative and positively selected for CCR7, with terminally differentiated effector memory CD45RA+ cells excluded. The study's findings and limits: For naive CD4 cells, approximately 4.8% of clonotypes were shared across a few donors.

In germline, CDR1 is LNHDA, CDR2 SQIVND (reference sequence). CDR3 size: 17 residues. The J segment lost 3 bases and the V segment lost 1 base, leaving 11 bases of the junction unmatched. In regard to this clone: Its antigen is still unknown.

The J gene is TRBJ2-7, the V gene TRBV19, with 8 positions matching TRBD2. The sequenced material came from naive CD8+ T cells sorted from blood. The clonotype was recovered from a man between 18 and 29 years old in good health. This CDR3 reads CASSIGRVTGGIYEQYF. The CDR3 region has the DNA TGTGCCAGTAGTATAGGCAGGGTAACGGGAGGGATCTACGAGCAGTACTTC. Filled out from reference TRBV19 and TRBJ2-7, the complete variable domain reads DGGITQSPKYLFRKEGQNVTLSCEQNLNHDAMYWYRQDPGQGLRLIYYSQIVNDFQKGDIAEGYSVSREKKESFPLTVTSAQKNPTAFYLCASSIGRVTGGIYEQYFGPGTRLTVT.